A single sample is the source of the 12 T cell receptor beta chains below, sequenced in a study of T cell responses to AZD1222 COVID-19 vaccine. Clones were sequenced by immunoSEQ multiplex PCR, and TCRdb holds only the in-frame ones, with some missing. The sample carries tens of thousands of clones, around 73% recorded once. The sample was peripheral blood, taken on day 0 of AZD1222 vaccination. These receptors were collected from an adult in good health.

This clone occurred once. The gene calls are TRBV11-2 and TRBJ1-5; 7 bases agree with TRBD1. Per the germline V gene, CDR1 is SGHAT and CDR2 is FQNNGV. J gave up 9 bases and V 5 bases, and 13 bases lay outside the gene matches. There are 15 residues in the CDR3. The CDR3 DNA reads TGTGCCAGCAGCCGAGACGGGACAGCCCGAGGGCCCCAGCATTTT. Amino acids: CASSRDGTARGPQHF.

The chain couples TRBV2 to TRBJ2-3; maybe TRBD1 (5 bases). Germline values: CDR1 SNHLY, CDR2 FYNNEI. The CDR3 consists of 15 residues. Trimming stripped 7 bases from V and 2 bases from J, with 16 bases between. This CDR3 reads CASTLMGLNTDTQYF. Here the CDR3 DNA reads TGTGCCAGCACCCTAATGGGGCTAAACACAGATACGCAGTATTTT. Full variable domain (remainder filled in from reference TRBV2 and TRBJ2-3): EPEVTQTPSHQVTQMGQEVILRCVPISNHLYFYWYRQILGQKVEFLVSFYNNEISEKSEIFDDQFSVERPDGSNFTLKIRSTKLEDSAMYFCASTLMGLNTDTQYFGPGTRLTVL.

The rearrangement links TRBV7-2 to TRBJ2-3; a weak D match, TRBD2 (5 bases). This CDR3 has 13 amino acids. In germline, CDR1 is SGHTA, CDR2 FQGNSA. Deletions cut 1 base from V and 6 bases from J, with 8 bases between. The CDR3 nucleotides are TGTGCCAGCAGCTTAGGGACGGGGGATACGCAGTATTTT. Protein product: CASSLGTGDTQYF. Full variable domain (outside the CDR3, taken from reference TRBV7-2 and TRBJ2-3): GAGVSQSPSNKVTEKGKDVELRCDPISGHTALYWYRQSLGQGLEFLIYFQGNSAPDKSGLPSDRFSAERTGGSVSTLTIQRTQQEDSAVYLCASSLGTGDTQYFGPGTRLTVL.

The V and J genes are TRBV10-2 and TRBJ2-2; 10 bases are a match to TRBD2. The CDR3 has 16 residues. Germline V CDR1 and CDR2: WSHSY, SAAADI. Germline trimming cut 8 bases from V and 4 bases from J; bases unmatched to any gene: 10. This chain's CDR3 is CASDTRSGRGTGELFF. The CDR3 region has the DNA TGCGCCAGCGATACTCGAAGCGGGAGGGGCACCGGGGAGCTGTTTTTT.

The rearrangement uses TRBV9 and TRBJ2-7; 9 bases fit TRBD2. Trimming cost V 0 bases and J 3 bases; bases outside gene matches: 7. Per the germline V gene, CDR1 is SGDLS and CDR2 is YYNGEE. CDR3 length equals 16 residues. CDR3 protein: CASSVGGVAGVYEQYF. The CDR3 DNA reads as TGTGCCAGCAGCGTAGGAGGAGTAGCGGGGGTCTACGAGCAGTACTTC.

V and J are TRBV3-1 (or the pseudogene TRBV3-2) and TRBJ2-7; no clear D gene. The V end lost 2 bases, the J end lost 3 bases, and 11 bases lay between the germline ends. This CDR3 is built from 14 residues. The germline V gene encodes CDR1 LGHDT and CDR2 YNNKEL (reference sequence). The CDR3 reads CASSQSSWNYEQYF. CDR3 coding DNA: TGTGCCAGCAGCCAATCATCCTGGAACTACGAGCAGTACTTC.

The V call is TRBV28, the J call TRBJ2-1; 7 nucleotides line up with TRBD2. The V gene's germline CDR1 is MDHEN and CDR2 SYDVKM. CDR3 length equals 15 residues. The J segment lost 8 bases and the V segment lost 5 bases, leaving 12 bases of the junction unmatched. CDR3 residues: CASSPPGEGWDEQFF. In DNA form, the CDR3 reads TGTGCCAGCAGTCCACCGGGGGAGGGGTGGGATGAGCAGTTCTTC.

Only a few counts were recorded for this clone. The chain joins TRBV5-1 to TRBJ2-7, with 10 positions matching TRBD1. V lost 3 bases to trimming and J lost 4 bases; unmatched junction nucleotides: 4. The CDR3 has 14 residues. Germline loops: CDR1 SGHRS, CDR2 YFSETQ. CDR3 bases: TGCGCCAGCAGCTGGGGACAGGGGAGGTACGAGCAGTACTTC. Protein sequence: CASSWGQGRYEQYF.

The chain couples TRBV3-1 (or the pseudogene TRBV3-2) to TRBJ1-4, with 10 bases aligning to TRBD1. The germline gives CDR1 LGHDT, CDR2 YNNKEL (reference sequence). Trimming took 4 bases from V and 10 from J; bases not matched to a gene: 6. CDR3 size: 14 residues. CDR3 DNA sequence: TGTGCCAGCAGCCGAGGGACAGGGGTAGGAAAACTGTTTTTT. This codes for CASSRGTGVGKLFF.

The chain combines TRBV6-5 with TRBJ2-1; D perhaps matches TRBD1 (5 bases). The CDR3 is 13 amino acids. Trimming stripped 6 bases from V and 8 bases from J, with 14 bases between. Germline V gene sequence: CDR1 MNHEY, CDR2 SVGAGI. The CDR3 DNA follows: TGTGCCAGCAGAGTGACAGTTCCGGATGAGCAGTTCTTC. Protein product: CASRVTVPDEQFF.

This clone was seen only a few times. At the DNA level, this CDR3 is encoded by other sequences in the same sample as well. This chain joins TRBV29-1 and TRBJ1-2, with D tentatively TRBD1 (5 bases). The CDR3 length is 12 residues. The germline V gene has CDR1 SQVTM and CDR2 ANQGSEA. V lost 6 bases to trimming and J lost 4 bases, with 12 bases between them. As DNA, the CDR3 is TGCAGCGTCGCCGGGACGGTCTATGGCTACACCTTC. This gives the protein CSVAGTVYGYTF.

This chain connects TRBV3-1 (or the pseudogene TRBV3-2) to TRBJ2-7; TRBD1 matches at 11 bases. The germline V gene has CDR1 LGHDT and CDR2 YNNKEL (reference sequence). V lost 4 bases to trimming and J lost 11 bases; unmatched junction nucleotides: 10. This CDR3 region has 14 residues. The DNA of the CDR3 is TGTGCCAGCAGCCCCGGGACAGGGGGGGTCAGCGAGTACTTC. As protein: CASSPGTGGVSEYF.